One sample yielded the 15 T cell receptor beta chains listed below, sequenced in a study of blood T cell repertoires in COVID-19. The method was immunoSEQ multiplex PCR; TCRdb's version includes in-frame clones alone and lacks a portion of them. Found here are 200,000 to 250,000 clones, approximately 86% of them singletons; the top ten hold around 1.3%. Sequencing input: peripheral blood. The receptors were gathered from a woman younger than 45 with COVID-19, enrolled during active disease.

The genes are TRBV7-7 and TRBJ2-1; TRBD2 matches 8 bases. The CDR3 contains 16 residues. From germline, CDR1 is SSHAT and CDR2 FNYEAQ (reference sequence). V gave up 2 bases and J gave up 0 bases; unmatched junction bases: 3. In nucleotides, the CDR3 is TGTGCCAGCAGCTTACGGGGGGGGAGCTCCTACAATGAGCAGTTCTTC. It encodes CASSLRGGSSYNEQFF.

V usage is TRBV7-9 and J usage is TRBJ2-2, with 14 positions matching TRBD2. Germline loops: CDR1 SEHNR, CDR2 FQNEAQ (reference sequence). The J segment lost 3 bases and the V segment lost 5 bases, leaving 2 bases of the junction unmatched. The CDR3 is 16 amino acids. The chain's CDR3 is CASSETSGGDTGELFF. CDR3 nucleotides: TGTGCCAGCAGCGAGACTAGCGGGGGGGACACCGGGGAGCTGTTTTTT.

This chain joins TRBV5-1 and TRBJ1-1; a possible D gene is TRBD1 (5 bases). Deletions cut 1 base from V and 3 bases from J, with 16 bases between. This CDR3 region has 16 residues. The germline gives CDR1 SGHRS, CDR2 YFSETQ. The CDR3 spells CASSLKKGNLYTEAFF. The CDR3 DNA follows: TGCGCCAGCAGCTTGAAAAAGGGGAACTTGTACACTGAAGCTTTCTTT.

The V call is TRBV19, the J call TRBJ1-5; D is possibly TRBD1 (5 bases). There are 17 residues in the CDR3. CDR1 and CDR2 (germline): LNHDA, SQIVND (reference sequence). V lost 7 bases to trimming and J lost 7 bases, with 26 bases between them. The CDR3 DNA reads TGTGCCAGTAACCCCTTGAAAGGGACTAACGTAGGGCAGCCCCAGCATTTT. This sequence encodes CASNPLKGTNVGQPQHF.

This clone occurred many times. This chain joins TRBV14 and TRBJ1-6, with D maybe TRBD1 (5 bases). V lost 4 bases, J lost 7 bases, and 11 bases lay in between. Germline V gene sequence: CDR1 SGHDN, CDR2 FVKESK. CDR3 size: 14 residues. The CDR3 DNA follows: TGTGCCAGCAGCCCAGGGTTGGCGAATTCACCCCTCCACTTT. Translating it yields CASSPGLANSPLHF.

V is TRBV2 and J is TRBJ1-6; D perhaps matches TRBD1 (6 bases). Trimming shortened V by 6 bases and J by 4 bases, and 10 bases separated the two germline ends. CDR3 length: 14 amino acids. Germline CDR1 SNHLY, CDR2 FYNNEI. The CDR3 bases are TGTGCCAGCAGGGACAGCCCTTATAATTCACCCCTCCACTTT. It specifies CASRDSPYNSPLHF.

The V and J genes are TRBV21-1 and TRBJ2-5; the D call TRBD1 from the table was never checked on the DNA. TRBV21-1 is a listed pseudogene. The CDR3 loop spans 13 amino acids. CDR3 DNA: TGTGCCAGCGTTTCACAGGGGGCCCAGACCCAGTACTTC. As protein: CASVSQGAQTQYF.

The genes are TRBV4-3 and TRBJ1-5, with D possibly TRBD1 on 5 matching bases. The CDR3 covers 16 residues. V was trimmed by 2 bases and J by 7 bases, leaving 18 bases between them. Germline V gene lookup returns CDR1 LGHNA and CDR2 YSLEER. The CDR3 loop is CASSQTSGVGGQPQHF. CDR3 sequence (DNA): TGCGCCAGCAGCCAAACTTCGGGTGTGGGGGGGCAGCCCCAGCATTTT.

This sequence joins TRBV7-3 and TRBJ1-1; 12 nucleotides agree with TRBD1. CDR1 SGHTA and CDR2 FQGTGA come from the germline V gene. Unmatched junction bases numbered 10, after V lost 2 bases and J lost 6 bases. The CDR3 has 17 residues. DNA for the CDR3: TGTGCCAGCAGCTTAGGGCCCCCGGGACAGGGGGCGTCTGAAGCTTTCTTT. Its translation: CASSLGPPGQGASEAFF.

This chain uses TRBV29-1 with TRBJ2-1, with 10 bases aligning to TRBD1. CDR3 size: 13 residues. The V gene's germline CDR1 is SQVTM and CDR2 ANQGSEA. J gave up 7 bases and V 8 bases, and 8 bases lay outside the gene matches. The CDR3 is CSTRTGGSNEQFF. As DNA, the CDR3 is TGCAGCACTCGGACAGGGGGTTCGAATGAGCAGTTCTTC.

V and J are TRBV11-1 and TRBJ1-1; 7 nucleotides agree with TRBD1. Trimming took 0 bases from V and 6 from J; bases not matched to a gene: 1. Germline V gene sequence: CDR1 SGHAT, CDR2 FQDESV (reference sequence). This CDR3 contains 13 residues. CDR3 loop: CASSLATGAEAFF. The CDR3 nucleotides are TGTGCCAGCAGCTTAGCCACAGGGGCTGAAGCTTTCTTT.

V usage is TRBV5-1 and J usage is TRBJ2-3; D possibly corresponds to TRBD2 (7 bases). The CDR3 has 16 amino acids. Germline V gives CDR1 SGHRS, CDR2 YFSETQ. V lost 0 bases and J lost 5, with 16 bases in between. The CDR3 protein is CASSLEGGAAGDTQYF. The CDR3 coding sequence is TGCGCCAGCAGCTTGGAAGGGGGGGCGGCAGGAGATACGCAGTATTTT.

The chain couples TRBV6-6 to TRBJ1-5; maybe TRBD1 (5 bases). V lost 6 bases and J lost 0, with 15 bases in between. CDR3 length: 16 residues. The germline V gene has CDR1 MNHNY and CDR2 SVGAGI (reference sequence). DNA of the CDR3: TGTGCCAGCAGCGAGATACAGGATTATAGCAATCAGCCCCAGCATTTT. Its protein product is CASSEIQDYSNQPQHF.

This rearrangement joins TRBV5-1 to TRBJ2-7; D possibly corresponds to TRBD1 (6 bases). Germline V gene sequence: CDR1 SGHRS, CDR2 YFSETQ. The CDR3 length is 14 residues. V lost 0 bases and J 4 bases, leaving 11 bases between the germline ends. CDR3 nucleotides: TGCGCCAGCAGCTTGGCTGCAGGGGCGTACGAGCAGTACTTC. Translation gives CASSLAAGAYEQYF. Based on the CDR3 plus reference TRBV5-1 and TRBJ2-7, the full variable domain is KAGVTQTPRYLIKTRGQQVTLSCSPISGHRSVSWYQQTPGQGLQFLFEYFSETQRNKGNFPGRFSGRQFSNSRSEMNVSTLELGDSALYLCASSLAAGAYEQYFGPGTRLTVT.

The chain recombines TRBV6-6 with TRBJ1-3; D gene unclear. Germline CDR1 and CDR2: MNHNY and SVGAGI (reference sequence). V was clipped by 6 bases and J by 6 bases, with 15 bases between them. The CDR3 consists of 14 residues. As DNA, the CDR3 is TGTGCCAGCAGAGTAGCTCAATCATCAAACACCATATATTTT. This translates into CASRVAQSSNTIYF.